This is a list of T cell receptor beta chains from one sample in a study of T cells in Graves' hyperthyroidism and ophthalmopathy. Via MiXCR, TCRdb re-called the multiplex PCR reads, giving one row per CDR3 protein. The table includes roughly 520,000 distinct CDR3 sequences, approximately 25% detected once. The sample comprised blood. These receptors all come from a woman aged 25 to 39 with Graves' ophthalmopathy. Both conserved end residues are part of each CDR3. The D gene is left open where the match is weak. The size field is filled for only some rows; it gives once, few, many or a size class.

clone size	J gene	V gene	D gene	CDR3 protein	CDR3 DNA
NA	TRBJ1-6	TRBV6-2/TRBV6-3	NA	CASTSHRSSYNSPLHF	TGTGCCAGCACTTCACACAGGAGCTCCTATAATTCACCCCTCCACTTT
NA	TRBJ2-5	TRBV5-1	NA	CASSFLGKETQYF	TGCGCCAGCAGCTTTTTAGGAAAAGAGACCCAGTACTTC
many	TRBJ1-4	TRBV12-3/TRBV12-4	NA	CASTRVRESGKLFF	TGTGCCAGCACCAGAGTGAGGGAGAGCGGAAAACTGTTTTTT
NA	TRBJ2-7	TRBV10-3	TRBD1	CAISGGQGEYYEQYF	TGTGCCATCAGTGGCGGACAGGGGGAATATTACGAGCAGTACTTC
many	TRBJ1-2	TRBV4-1	TRBD1	CASSQLRQGPYGYTF	TGCGCCAGCAGCCAACTACGACAGGGACCCTATGGCTACACCTTC
many	TRBJ2-2	TRBV12-3/TRBV12-4	NA	CASSPPRGNTGELFF	TGTGCCAGCAGCCCCCCACGGGGAAACACCGGGGAGCTGTTTTTT
NA	TRBJ2-5	TRBV6-2/TRBV6-3	NA	CASSYDSGSLRETQYF	TGTGCCAGCAGTTACGATTCAGGGTCTTTACGAGAGACCCAGTACTTC
many	TRBJ2-7	TRBV12-3/TRBV12-4	NA	CASSPSQTSDEQYF	TGTGCCAGCAGTCCAAGCCAAACCAGCGACGAGCAGTACTTC
many	TRBJ1-2	TRBV6-5	TRBD1	CASSYGTGGYGYTF	TGTGCCAGCAGTTACGGGACAGGGGGCTATGGCTACACCTTC
NA	TRBJ1-5	TRBV2	NA	CASNRGSQPQHF	TGTGCCAGCAACCGGGGGAGTCAGCCCCAGCATTTT